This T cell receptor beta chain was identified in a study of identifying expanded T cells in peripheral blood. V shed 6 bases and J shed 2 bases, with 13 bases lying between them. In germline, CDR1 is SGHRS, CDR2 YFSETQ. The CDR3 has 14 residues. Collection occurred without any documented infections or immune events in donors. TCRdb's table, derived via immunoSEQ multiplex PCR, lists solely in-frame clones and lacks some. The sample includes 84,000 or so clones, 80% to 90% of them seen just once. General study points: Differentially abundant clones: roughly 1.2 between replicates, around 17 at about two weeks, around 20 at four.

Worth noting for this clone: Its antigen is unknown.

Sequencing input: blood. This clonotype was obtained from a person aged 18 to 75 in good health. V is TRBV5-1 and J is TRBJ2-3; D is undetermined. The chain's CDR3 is CASTQGWDTDTQYF. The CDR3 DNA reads TGCGCCAGCACCCAAGGATGGGACACAGATACGCAGTATTTT.